This is a list of T cell receptor beta chains from one sample in a study of blood T cell repertoires in COVID-19. Sequencing used immunoSEQ multiplex PCR; TCRdb keeps in-frame clones, though not all of them. This sample carries about 250,000 clones, more than 75% of them seen once, and the ten largest clones take just over 6.5%. Sequenced sample: PBMCs or T cells enriched from blood (not recorded which). The receptors were sampled from a woman between 50 and 59 years old who had been exposed to COVID-19. Each CDR3 is given with its conserved first and last residue. The D gene is left open where the match is weak. Only some rows state a clone size, as once, few, many or a class for expanded clones.

cdr3_aa: CASSLDLAGVYEQYF
cdr3_nt: TGTGCCAGCAGCTTAGACCTAGCGGGAGTTTACGAGCAGTACTTC
clone_size: NA
v_call: TRBV11-1
d_call: TRBD2
j_call: TRBJ2-7

cdr3_aa: CASSQVWGQNTGELFF
cdr3_nt: TGTGCCAGCAGCCAAGTTTGGGGACAGAACACCGGGGAGCTGTTTTTT
clone_size: NA
v_call: TRBV4-2
d_call: NA
j_call: TRBJ2-2

cdr3_aa: CATILTTRQGLAVTDTQYF
cdr3_nt: TGTGCCACCATTCTCACGACCCGACAGGGACTAGCGGTCACAGATACGCAGTATTTT
clone_size: NA
v_call: TRBV15
d_call: TRBD2
j_call: TRBJ2-3

cdr3_aa: CASSFPRGDTQYF
cdr3_nt: TGTGCCAGCAGCTTCCCCAGGGGAGATACGCAGTATTTT
clone_size: once
v_call: TRBV7-2
d_call: NA
j_call: TRBJ2-3

cdr3_aa: CASSLSVRSGNTIYF
cdr3_nt: TGTGCCAGCAGCTTGTCGGTTCGCTCTGGAAACACCATATATTTT
clone_size: NA
v_call: TRBV5-4
d_call: NA
j_call: TRBJ1-3

cdr3_aa: CASRSAGATEAFF
cdr3_nt: TGCGCCAGCAGATCCGCGGGGGCAACTGAAGCTTTCTTT
clone_size: NA
v_call: TRBV5-1
d_call: NA
j_call: TRBJ1-1

cdr3_aa: CASSYGQGYGYTF
cdr3_nt: TGTGCCAGCTCATACGGACAGGGCTATGGCTACACCTTC
clone_size: NA
v_call: TRBV18
d_call: TRBD1
j_call: TRBJ1-2

cdr3_aa: CATSRDRGYGNTIYF
cdr3_nt: TGTGCCACCAGCAGGGACAGGGGATATGGAAACACCATATATTTT
clone_size: NA
v_call: TRBV15
d_call: TRBD1
j_call: TRBJ1-3

cdr3_aa: CASSWRLGNTIYF
cdr3_nt: TGTGCCAGCAGCTGGAGACTCGGAAACACCATATATTTT
clone_size: NA
v_call: TRBV9
d_call: NA
j_call: TRBJ1-3

cdr3_aa: CASSQSYRAGAFF
cdr3_nt: TGTGCCAGCAGCCAATCGTACAGGGCTGGAGCTTTCTTT
clone_size: few
v_call: TRBV3-1/TRBV3-2
d_call: NA
j_call: TRBJ1-1

cdr3_aa: CASRRGAGTEAFF
cdr3_nt: TGTGCCAGCAGAAGAGGAGCTGGCACTGAAGCTTTCTTT
clone_size: NA
v_call: TRBV12-3/TRBV12-4
d_call: NA
j_call: TRBJ1-1

cdr3_aa: CATSDASSGGRLGNEQFF
cdr3_nt: TGTGCCACCAGTGATGCCTCTAGCGGGGGGAGACTTGGGAATGAGCAGTTCTTC
clone_size: NA
v_call: TRBV24-1
d_call: TRBD2
j_call: TRBJ2-1

cdr3_aa: CASSPQTVNEQFF
cdr3_nt: TGTGCCAGCAGCCCCCAGACAGTCAATGAGCAGTTCTTC
clone_size: NA
v_call: TRBV7-2
d_call: NA
j_call: TRBJ2-1

cdr3_aa: CASSQSGQSYGYTF
cdr3_nt: TGTGCCAGCAGCCAATCGGGACAGAGCTATGGCTACACCTTC
clone_size: NA
v_call: TRBV3-1/TRBV3-2
d_call: TRBD1
j_call: TRBJ1-2

cdr3_aa: CASSPGHPNEKLFF
cdr3_nt: TGTGCCAGCAGCCCAGGACATCCTAATGAAAAACTGTTTTTT
clone_size: NA
v_call: TRBV3-1/TRBV3-2
d_call: NA
j_call: TRBJ1-4

cdr3_aa: CASSLDGTFRTDTQYF
cdr3_nt: TGTGCCAGCAGCTTGGATGGGACATTTCGCACAGATACGCAGTATTTT
clone_size: NA
v_call: TRBV5-4
d_call: NA
j_call: TRBJ2-3

cdr3_aa: CASSLQETQYF
cdr3_nt: TGTGCCAGCAGCCTACAAGAGACCCAGTACTTC
clone_size: NA
v_call: TRBV7-9
d_call: NA
j_call: TRBJ2-5

cdr3_aa: CASSLSRLQGGYTF
cdr3_nt: TGTGCCAGCAGCTTATCCCGCTTACAGGGCGGATACACCTTC
clone_size: NA
v_call: TRBV7-8
d_call: NA
j_call: TRBJ1-2

cdr3_aa: CASSLWGQRNEKLFF
cdr3_nt: TGTGCCAGCAGTTTATGGGGACAGCGTAATGAAAAACTGTTTTTT
clone_size: NA
v_call: TRBV28
d_call: TRBD1
j_call: TRBJ1-4

cdr3_aa: CASTPSGGGVLTGELFF
cdr3_nt: TGTGCCAGCACTCCCTCGGGGGGGGGCGTGCTAACCGGGGAGCTGTTTTTT
clone_size: NA
v_call: TRBV27
d_call: TRBD2
j_call: TRBJ2-2